The clone carrying this T cell receptor (beta chain) occurred many times. Its specificity is unknown. This specimen belongs to a study of T cells after yellow fever vaccination. Overall study context: Fractions containing few cells were prepared with SMART-Seq v4 Ultra Low Input.

Whole-study findings and limits: Clones from primary vaccination mostly reappeared after the booster (less than 98% CD4, just over 85% CD8). Although most clonotypes did not, a small share appeared in both CD4 and CD8 compartments.

CDR1 and CDR2 from the germline V gene are SGHTA and FQGNSA. The CDR3 contains 13 residues. Trimming stripped 3 bases from V and 5 bases from J, with 11 bases between. 5'RACE template switching generated TCR cDNA, adding a universal primer site and UMIs. Each CDR3 protein is one row after TCRdb ran MiXCR on the 5' RACE reads. The repertoire holds 250,000 to 400,000 distinct CDR3 sequences, with roughly 4% as singletons. The receptor was isolated from a man aged 18-30 years who received the YFV17D yellow fever vaccine. The chain combines TRBV7-2 with TRBJ2-7; D is unclear. The material sequenced was PBMCs, taken 5 days after the yellow fever booster vaccination. CDR3 amino acids: CASSFSSLNEQYF. In nucleotides, the CDR3 is TGTGCCAGCAGCTTCAGCTCCCTCAACGAGCAGTACTTC.